The clone carrying this TCR beta chain showed up just a few times. TCRdb redid the calling of the 5' RACE reads with MiXCR, one entry per CDR3 protein. The sample has some 600,000 distinct CDR3 sequences, around 7.5% seen once. This entry comes from a study of identical twins. Per germline, CDR1 SEHNR and CDR2 FQNEAQ (reference sequence). V was pared by 5 bases and J by 1 base, with 14 bases between. The length of the CDR3 is 15 residues. The same data also went into a second study, on yellow fever vaccine responses in identical twins.

The material sequenced was PBMCs. This sequence joins TRBV7-9 and TRBJ2-5; a possible D gene is TRBD2 (6 bases). This TCR came from a young woman in good health. CDR3 protein: CASSKRLDTQETQYF. CDR3 coding DNA: TGTGCCAGCAGCAAAAGACTAGATACCCAAGAGACCCAGTACTTC. The full variable domain, completed using reference TRBV7-9 and TRBJ2-5, is DTGVSQNPRHKITKRGQNVTFRCDPISEHNRLYWYRQTLGQGPEFLTYFQNEAQLEKSRLLSDRFSAERPKGSFSTLEIQRTEQGDSAMYLCASSKRLDTQETQYFGPGTRLLVL.